This paragraph reports one T cell receptor (beta chain). The target antigen is unknown. The germline gives CDR1 SQVTM, CDR2 ANQGSEA. This CDR3 has 12 amino acids. Deletions cut 4 bases from V and 11 bases from J, with 17 bases between. These data are taken from a study of T cell repertoires in cytomegalovirus infection. Across the study: It can be stated that public TCR beta signatures indicated CMV infection as well as a matching HLA type.

One entry per CDR3 protein results from TCRdb running MiXCR on the reads. The sample has around 430,000 distinct CDR3 sequences; approximately 42% are singletons. The sequencing used cultured PBMCs, collected from culture after CMV antigen stimulation. The TCR was taken from a human donor in good health (CMV status not recorded). Some clones in this sample may be carry-over from other donors' samples. The chain links TRBV29-1 to TRBJ1-1; D might be TRBD1 (6 bases). In DNA form, the CDR3 reads TGCAGCGTTGTGCAGGGGCCGGCGGTGGCTTTCTTT. This translates into CSVVQGPAVAFF.